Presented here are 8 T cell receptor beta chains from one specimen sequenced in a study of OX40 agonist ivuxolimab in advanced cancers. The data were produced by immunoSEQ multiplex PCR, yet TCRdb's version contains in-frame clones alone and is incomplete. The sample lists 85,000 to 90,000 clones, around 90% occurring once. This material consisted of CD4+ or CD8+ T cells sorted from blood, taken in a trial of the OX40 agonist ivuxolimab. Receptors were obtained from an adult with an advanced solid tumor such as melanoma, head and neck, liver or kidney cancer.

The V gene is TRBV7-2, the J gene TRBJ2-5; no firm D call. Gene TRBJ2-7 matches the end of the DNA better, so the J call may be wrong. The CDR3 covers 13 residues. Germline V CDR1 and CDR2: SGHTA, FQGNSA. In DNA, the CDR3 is TGTGCCAGCAGCTTGCAGCAATCCTACGAGCAGTACTTC. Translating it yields CASSLQQSYEQYF.

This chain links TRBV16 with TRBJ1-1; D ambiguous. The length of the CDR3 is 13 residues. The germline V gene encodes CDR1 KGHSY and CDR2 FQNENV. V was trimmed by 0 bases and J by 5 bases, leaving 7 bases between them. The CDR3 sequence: CASSQSLMTEAFF. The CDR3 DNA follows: TGTGCCAGCAGCCAATCTTTGATGACTGAAGCTTTCTTT. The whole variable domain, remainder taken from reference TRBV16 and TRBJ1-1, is GEEVAQTPKHLVRGEGQKAKLYCAPIKGHSYVFWYQQVLKNEFKFLISFQNENVFDETGMPKERFSAKCLPNSPCSLEIQATKLEDSAVYFCASSQSLMTEAFFGQGTRLTVV.

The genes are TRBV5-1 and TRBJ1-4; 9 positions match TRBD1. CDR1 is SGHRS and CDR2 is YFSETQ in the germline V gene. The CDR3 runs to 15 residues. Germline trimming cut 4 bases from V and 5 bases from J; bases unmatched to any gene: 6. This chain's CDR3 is CASSALGTGNEKLFF. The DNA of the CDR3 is TGCGCCAGCAGCGCACTCGGGACAGGGAATGAAAAACTGTTTTTT.

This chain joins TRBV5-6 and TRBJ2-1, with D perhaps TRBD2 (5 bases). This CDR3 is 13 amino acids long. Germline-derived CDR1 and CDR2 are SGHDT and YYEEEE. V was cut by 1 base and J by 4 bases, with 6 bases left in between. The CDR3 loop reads CASSLTSYNEQFF. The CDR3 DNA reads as TGTGCCAGCAGCTTGACTAGTTACAATGAGCAGTTCTTC.

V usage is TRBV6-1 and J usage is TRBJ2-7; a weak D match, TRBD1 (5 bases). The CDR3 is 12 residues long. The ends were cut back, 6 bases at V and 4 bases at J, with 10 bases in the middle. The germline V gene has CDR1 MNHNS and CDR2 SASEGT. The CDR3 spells CASSRQTYEQYF. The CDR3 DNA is TGTGCCAGCAGCCGACAGACTTACGAGCAGTACTTC.

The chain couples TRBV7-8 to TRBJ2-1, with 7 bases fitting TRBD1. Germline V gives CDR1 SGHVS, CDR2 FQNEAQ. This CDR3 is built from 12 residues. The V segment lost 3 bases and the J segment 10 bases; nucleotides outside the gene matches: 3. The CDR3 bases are TGTGCCAGCAGCTTCAGGGGGACGGAGCAGTTCTTC. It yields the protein CASSFRGTEQFF.

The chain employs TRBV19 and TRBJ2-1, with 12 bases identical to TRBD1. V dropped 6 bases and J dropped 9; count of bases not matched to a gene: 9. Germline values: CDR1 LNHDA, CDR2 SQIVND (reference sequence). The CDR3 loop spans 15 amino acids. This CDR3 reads CASSIRDRGQSEQFF. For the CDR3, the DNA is TGTGCCAGTAGCATCCGGGACAGGGGGCAGAGTGAGCAGTTCTTC.

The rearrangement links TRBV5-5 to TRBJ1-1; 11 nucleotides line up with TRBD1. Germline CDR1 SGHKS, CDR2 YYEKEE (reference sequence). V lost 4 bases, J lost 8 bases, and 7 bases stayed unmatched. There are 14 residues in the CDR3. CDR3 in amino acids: CASSLWDRGSEAFF. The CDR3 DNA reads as TGTGCCAGCAGCCTGTGGGACAGGGGGTCGGAAGCTTTCTTT. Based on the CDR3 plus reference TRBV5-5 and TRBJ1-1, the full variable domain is DAGVTQSPTHLIKTRGQQVTLRCSPISGHKSVSWYQQVLGQGPQFIFQYYEKEERGRGNFPDRFSARQFPNYSSELNVNALLLGDSALYLCASSLWDRGSEAFFGQGTRLTVV.